The sequence of this T cell receptor beta chain was determined in a study of T-cell reconstitution after alpha-beta-depleted transplantation in children. Unique molecular identifiers were used in preparing the TCRbeta library. TCRdb reprocessed the PCR reads via MiXCR and lists one record per CDR3 protein. Of hundreds of thousands of distinct CDR3 sequences listed, more than 20% were seen once; the top ten hold around 4.8%. This clonotype has more than one count but fewer than ten. No antigen is known for it. The study's findings and limits: One year after transplant, T-cell counts and diversity came mostly from newly produced T cells. Some patients' high day-60 TCRbeta diversity was attributed to recipient cells surviving conditioning. It was reported that alpha-beta T cells came from several hundred expanded graft clones (about two months after transplant).

CDR3 size: 21 residues. Germline assignment: CDR1 MDHEN and CDR2 SYDVKM. The V end was cut by 3 bases, the J end by 0 bases, with 27 bases between. The clonotype was recovered from a female patient younger than 10 who had a stem cell transplant for congenital amegakaryocytic thrombocytopenia, so the T cells may come from the graft donor. This specimen consisted of PBMCs, mostly from graft donor cells, obtained 360 days after TCRalphabeta/CD19-depleted stem cell transplant. This chain connects TRBV28 to TRBJ1-5, with D unresolved. CDR3 coding DNA: TGTGCCAGCAGTTTCCCGAGCACACCACCATTTGGGGTATATAGCAATCAGCCCCAGCATTTT. Protein product: CASSFPSTPPFGVYSNQPQHF.